This is a list of T cell receptor beta chains from one sample in a study of T-cell memory formation after mild COVID-19. One entry per CDR3 protein results from TCRdb running MiXCR on the 5' RACE reads. Of 470,000 or so distinct CDR3 sequences detected, about a sixth appear once; the ten largest clones hold around a fifth. The sample comprised PBMCs or a T cell subset sorted from them (not recorded which). The receptors derive from a man aged 18 to 35 who had mild COVID-19 (a few samples of this study predate the infection). Cell type and time point are not known. The CDR3 runs from the conserved cysteine through the conserved F or W. The D gene is left open where the match is weak. Rows give clone size only sometimes, using once, few, many, or a class for an expanded clone.

V gene	D gene	clone size	J gene	CDR3 protein	CDR3 DNA
TRBV7-2	TRBD1	few	TRBJ1-5	CASSHTGDSNQPQHF	TGTGCCAGCAGCCATACAGGGGACTCTAATCAGCCCCAGCATTTT
TRBV7-2	NA	few	TRBJ1-5	CASSFLSMPQHF	TGTGCCAGCAGCTTCCTATCTATGCCCCAGCATTTT
TRBV4-1	NA	few	TRBJ2-2	CAIGNKGGELFF	TGCGCCATCGGCAATAAGGGCGGGGAGCTGTTTTTT
TRBV29-1	NA	NA	TRBJ1-5	CSVEDPGTSF	TGCAGCGTTGAAGATCCCGGGACTTCTTTT
TRBV7-2	TRBD1	NA	TRBJ1-1	CASSRLTPRDRNTEAFF	TGTGCCAGCAGTCGCCTGACCCCTCGGGACAGGAACACTGAAGCTTTCTTT
TRBV20-1	TRBD1	many	TRBJ1-4	CSGPGQGTNEKLFF	TGCAGTGGTCCGGGACAGGGTACTAATGAAAAACTGTTTTTT
TRBV27	NA	NA	TRBJ1-1	CASSLAQADQVAFF	TGTGCCAGCAGCCTGGCACAGGCCGACCAGGTAGCTTTCTTT
TRBV6-5	NA	NA	TRBJ2-5	CASGPWETQYF	TGTGCCAGCGGGCCTTGGGAGACCCAGTACTTC
TRBV12-3/TRBV12-4	NA	many	TRBJ2-1	CASSSWRDGHGQFF	TGTGCCAGCAGTTCATGGCGGGACGGCCACGGGCAGTTCTTC
TRBV7-9	NA	few	TRBJ2-4	CASSLGPGGNIQYF	TGTGCCAGCAGCTTAGGCCCAGGGGGGAACATTCAGTACTTC
TRBV18	NA	NA	TRBJ2-2	CASSPPGRRNTGELFF	TGTGCCAGCTCACCACCGGGGAGGAGGAACACCGGGGAGCTGTTTTTT
TRBV11-2	TRBD2	few	TRBJ2-7	CASSSPIAGVHEQYF	TGTGCCAGCAGCTCACCTATAGCGGGAGTCCACGAGCAGTACTTC
TRBV4-3	TRBD2	NA	TRBJ2-5	CASSQDLLGSAGVQTQYF	TGCGCCAGCAGCCAAGATCTTCTGGGCTCAGCGGGGGTACAGACCCAGTACTTC
TRBV20-1	TRBD1	NA	TRBJ1-1	CSARPDGTGSTEAFF	TGCAGTGCTAGACCTGATGGGACAGGGAGCACTGAAGCTTTCTTT
TRBV29-1	TRBD1	NA	TRBJ2-1	CSVTTGGGIYNEQFF	TGCAGCGTGACGACAGGGGGAGGAATCTACAATGAGCAGTTCTTC
TRBV3-1	NA	NA	TRBJ1-2	CASSRSPGGYTF	TGTGCCAGCAGCCGGAGCCCGGGGGGCTACACCTTC
TRBV25-1	NA	few	TRBJ1-2	CASSDFGGGYTF	TGTGCCAGCAGTGATTTTGGAGGTGGCTACACCTTC
TRBV18	NA	few	TRBJ1-1	CASSPSREGTEAFF	TGTGCCAGCTCACCGTCCAGGGAGGGTACTGAAGCTTTCTTT
TRBV7-2	TRBD1	NA	TRBJ1-2	CASSVGGGQGLFYGYTF	TGTGCCAGCAGCGTCGGGGGGGGACAGGGACTTTTCTATGGCTACACCTTC
TRBV7-2	TRBD1	NA	TRBJ1-2	CASSLGPWDRAHGYTF	TGTGCCAGCAGCTTAGGGCCCTGGGACAGGGCGCATGGCTACACCTTC